Each of the 10 T cell receptor beta chains below was sequenced from the same sample in a study of T cell responses to AZD1222 COVID-19 vaccine. The data were produced by immunoSEQ multiplex PCR, yet TCRdb's version contains in-frame clones alone and is incomplete. In the table there are 150,000 to 180,000 clones, over 85% of which are singletons. Specimen: peripheral blood, collected on day 0 of AZD1222 vaccination. These receptors all stem from an adult in good health.

V gene TRBV10-2 combines with J gene TRBJ2-7; D remains ambiguous. Germline V gene lookup returns CDR1 WSHSY and CDR2 SAAADI. The length of the CDR3 is 14 residues. V dropped 3 bases and J dropped 2 bases, with 11 bases sitting between them. The CDR3 is CASSEIRGAYEQYF. CDR3 DNA sequence: TGCGCCAGCAGTGAAATTAGAGGCGCCTACGAGCAGTACTTC.

The V and J genes are TRBV19 and TRBJ1-5, with a weak D call TRBD1 (5 bases). The CDR3 covers 14 residues. With 5 bases removed from V and 11 bases from J, the gap between germline ends came to 19 bases. Germline values: CDR1 LNHDA, CDR2 SQIVND (reference sequence). The CDR3 coding sequence is TGTGCCAGTAGTGCCTTCGGGACCCTTGAGGCCCAGCATTTT. Amino acids: CASSAFGTLEAQHF. The whole variable domain, remainder taken from reference TRBV19 and TRBJ1-5, is DGGITQSPKYLFRKEGQNVTLSCEQNLNHDAMYWYRQDPGQGLRLIYYSQIVNDFQKGDIAEGYSVSREKKESFPLTVTSAQKNPTAFYLCASSAFGTLEAQHFGDGTRLSIL.

This clone was seen a single time. The DNA of the CDR3 is TGTGCCAGCAGCTTATCCAGGGGTGGTCGGAATTCACCCCTCCACTTT. As protein: CASSLSRGGRNSPLHF. V is TRBV7-2 and J is TRBJ1-6; TRBD1 might be the D (6 bases). V was cut by 2 bases and J by 7 bases, with 15 bases left in between. The CDR3 covers 16 residues. CDR1 and CDR2 (germline): SGHTA, FQGNSA. The full variable domain, rest sourced from reference TRBV7-2 and TRBJ1-6, is GAGVSQSPSNKVTEKGKDVELRCDPISGHTALYWYRQSLGQGLEFLIYFQGNSAPDKSGLPSDRFSAERTGGSVSTLTIQRTQQEDSAVYLCASSLSRGGRNSPLHFGNGTRLTVT.

The chain is built from TRBV19 and TRBJ1-6, with a tentative D call TRBD1 (5 bases). Per the germline V gene, CDR1 is LNHDA and CDR2 is SQIVND (reference sequence). The CDR3 runs to 15 residues. V lost 5 bases and J 9 bases, leaving 17 bases between the germline ends. CDR3 sequence: CASSPQRGVGSPLHF. CDR3 nucleotide sequence: TGTGCCAGTAGTCCACAGAGGGGCGTGGGTTCACCCCTCCACTTT.

This clone appeared once. The chain has TRBV5-1 and TRBJ1-2, with D possibly matching TRBD1 (6 bases). The CDR3 runs to 15 residues. Germline V gene lookup returns CDR1 SGHRS and CDR2 YFSETQ. Trimming took 5 bases from V and 3 from J, leaving 17 bases between them. CDR3 sequence (DNA): TGCGCCAGCAGTTTATCAGGGGAGGTGGACTATGGCTACACCTTC. The encoded protein is CASSLSGEVDYGYTF.

This rearrangement joins TRBV11-1 to TRBJ1-1, with D uncertain. V lost 5 bases to trimming and J lost 2 bases, with 12 bases between them. The germline V gene encodes CDR1 SGHAT and CDR2 FQDESV (reference sequence). This CDR3 region has 14 residues. CDR3 coding DNA: TGTGCCAGCAGCCAGATGGCGTTAAACACTGAAGCTTTCTTT. Amino acids: CASSQMALNTEAFF.

The rearrangement joins TRBV6-5 to TRBJ1-2, with D possibly matching TRBD1 (6 bases). V was cut by 2 bases and J by 8 bases, with 18 bases left in between. The CDR3 is 15 residues long. Germline CDR1 is MNHEY and CDR2 is SVGAGI. CDR3 residues: CASSYRQGRMEGYTF. CDR3 coding DNA: TGTGCCAGCAGTTACCGTCAGGGGCGCATGGAAGGCTACACCTTC.

This clone was observed a single time. The gene calls are TRBV19 and TRBJ1-1, with TRBD1 as a possible D gene (6 bases). V was shortened by 7 bases and J by 1 base, with 19 bases between the two germline ends. The germline V gene has CDR1 LNHDA and CDR2 SQIVND (reference sequence). The CDR3 extends over 16 amino acids. CDR3 DNA: TGTGCCAGTACCCCCCGTCCCGGGACACAGAACACTGAAGCTTTCTTT. This encodes CASTPRPGTQNTEAFF.

The chain recombines TRBV11-2 with TRBJ1-1, with D hard to call. Trimming removed 5 bases from V and 7 bases from J, with 26 bases in between. CDR1 is SGHAT, CDR2 FQNNGV, per germline. The CDR3 runs 17 residues. This chain's CDR3 is CASSRRGLGSGQVEAFF. In DNA, the CDR3 is TGTGCCAGCAGCCGAAGAGGGCTGGGATCGGGCCAAGTTGAAGCTTTCTTT.

In regard to this clone: A read error may account for a junction end that differs from germline. This rearrangement joins TRBV11-2 to TRBJ1-3; D is possibly TRBD1 (5 bases). This CDR3 is 13 amino acids long. Per the germline V gene, CDR1 is SGHAT and CDR2 is FQNNGV. Here the CDR3 reads CASSLVGGVNVNF. The DNA for the CDR3 is TGTGCCAGCAGCTTAGTCGGAGGGGTGAACGTGAATTTT. Full variable domain (remainder filled in from reference TRBV11-2 and TRBJ1-3): EAGVAQSPRYKIIEKRQSVAFWCNPISGHATLYWYQQILGQGPKLLIQFQNNGVVDDSQLPKDRFSAERLKGVDSTLKIQPAKLEDSAVYLCASSLVGGVNVNFGEGSWLTVV.